This T cell receptor (beta chain) derives from a study of cytomegalovirus exposure and HLA in healthy donors. The PCR made use of 60 Vbeta and 13 Jbeta primers. Methods used by the authors: In a later analysis, of some 80 million unique beta chains, roughly 10 million appeared in at least two donors. Profiling relied on immunoSEQ multiplex PCR, and the TCRdb table lists in-frame clones only, not all of them. V and J calls plus clone size are reproduced from that table; the DNA served to infer D and trimming. The sample includes under 200,000 clones, around 68% of them seen just once. V lost 5 bases to trimming and J lost 3 bases, with 13 bases between them. CDR1 SGHTA and CDR2 FQGNSA come from the germline V gene. The CDR3 covers 15 residues. To note about this clone: What it recognizes is unknown.

General observations from the study: By HLA locus, TCR association rates varied in a later analysis, with DRB1 showing the most and HLA-C the fewest. Most TCR sequences proved rare, with some public TCRs found in many donors. Per published reports, the classifier diagnosed cytomegalovirus status with high specificity and sensitivity.

The receptor's source is a woman aged 40 to 55 in good health and CMV-seropositive. The specimen sequenced was PBMCs. The chain couples TRBV7-2 to TRBJ1-4, with D possibly being TRBD1 (6 bases). CDR3: CASSPTGIANEKLFF. The CDR3 DNA follows: TGTGCCAGCAGCCCCACAGGGATAGCTAATGAAAAACTGTTTTTT.